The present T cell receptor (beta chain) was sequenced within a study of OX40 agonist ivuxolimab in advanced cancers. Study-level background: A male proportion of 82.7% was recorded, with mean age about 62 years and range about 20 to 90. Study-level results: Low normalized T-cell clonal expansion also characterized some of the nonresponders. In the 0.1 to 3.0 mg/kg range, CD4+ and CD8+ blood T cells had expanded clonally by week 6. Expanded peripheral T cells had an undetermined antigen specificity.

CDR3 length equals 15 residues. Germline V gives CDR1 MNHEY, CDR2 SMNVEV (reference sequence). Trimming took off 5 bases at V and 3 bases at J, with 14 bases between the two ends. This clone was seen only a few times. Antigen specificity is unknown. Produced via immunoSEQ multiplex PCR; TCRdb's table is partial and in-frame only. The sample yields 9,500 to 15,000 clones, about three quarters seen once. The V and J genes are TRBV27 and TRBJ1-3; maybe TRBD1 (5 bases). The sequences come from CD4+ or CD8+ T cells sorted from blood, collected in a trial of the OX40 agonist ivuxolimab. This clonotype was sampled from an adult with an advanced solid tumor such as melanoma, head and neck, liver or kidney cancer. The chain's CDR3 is CASSQTQGLGNTIYF. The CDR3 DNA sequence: TGTGCCAGCAGTCAAACGCAGGGTCTTGGAAACACCATATATTTT.